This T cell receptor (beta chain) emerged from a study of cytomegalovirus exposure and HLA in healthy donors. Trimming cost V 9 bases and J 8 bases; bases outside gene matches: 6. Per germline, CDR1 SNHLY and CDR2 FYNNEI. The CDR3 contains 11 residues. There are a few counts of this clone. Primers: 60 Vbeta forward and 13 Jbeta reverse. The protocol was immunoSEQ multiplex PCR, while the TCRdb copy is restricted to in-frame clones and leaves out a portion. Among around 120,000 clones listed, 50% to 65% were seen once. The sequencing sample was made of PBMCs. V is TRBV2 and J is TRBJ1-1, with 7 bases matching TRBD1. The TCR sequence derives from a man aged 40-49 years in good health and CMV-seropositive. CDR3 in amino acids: CARTPGQEAFF. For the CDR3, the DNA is TGTGCCAGAACCCCGGGACAGGAAGCTTTCTTT.